The 8 T cell receptor beta chains below all came from one sample that was sequenced in a study of T-cell reconstitution after alpha-beta-depleted transplantation in children (dated by TCRdb to the mid-2010s). Library preparation used PCR. Sequencing used an Illumina HiSeq 2500. TCR libraries were prepared with molecular barcoding, using unique molecular identifiers to normalize TCRbeta repertoire quantification. In-frame beta chains were kept once TCRdb had trimmed the public reads at Q25 with fastp and called clones with MiXCR. Every entry covers one CDR3 protein and lists the most common genes and DNA from its rows. For this sample there are approximately 240,000 distinct CDR3 sequences; 9% to 10% appear just once. Roughly 5.1% of the sample lies in the top ten. The specimen comprised PBMCs from the stem cell graft donor, sampled from the stem cell graft. These receptors were collected from a human donor who donated a stem cell graft to a child with SCID.

This clonotype has ten or more counts. The chain employs TRBV7-2 and TRBJ2-3; 8 bases map to TRBD1. Trimming removed 5 bases from V and 0 bases from J; junction bases left unmatched: 4. The germline V gene has CDR1 SGHTA and CDR2 FQGNSA. The CDR3 extends over 15 amino acids. CDR3 amino acids: CASSADRASTDTQYF. The DNA for the CDR3 is TGTGCCAGCAGCGCGGACAGGGCTAGCACAGATACGCAGTATTTT. Full variable domain (missing parts from reference TRBV7-2 and TRBJ2-3): GAGVSQSPSNKVTEKGKDVELRCDPISGHTALYWYRQSLGQGLEFLIYFQGNSAPDKSGLPSDRFSAERTGGSVSTLTIQRTQQEDSAVYLCASSADRASTDTQYFGPGTRLTVL.

At least ten counts were recorded for this clonotype. The V gene is TRBV2, the J gene TRBJ2-5, with 7 bases that match TRBD1. Germline assignment: CDR1 SNHLY and CDR2 FYNNEI. There are 14 residues in the CDR3. After removal of 7 bases from V and 2 bases from J, the junction contained 7 bases not matched to a gene. CDR3 loop: CASIGRDSQETQYF. The DNA for the CDR3 is TGTGCCAGCATCGGTCGGGACAGTCAAGAGACCCAGTACTTC.

In this sample, this clonotype turned up many times. V and J are TRBV7-9 and TRBJ1-2; TRBD1 matches 8 bases. Germline V CDR1 and CDR2: SEHNR, FQNEAQ (reference sequence). The CDR3 runs 16 residues. V was pared by 5 bases and J by 5 bases, with 13 bases of the junction left unmatched. CDR3 nucleotide sequence: TGTGCCAGCAGCCAAACGGACAGGGAGGGGATTTATGGCTACACCTTC. It encodes CASSQTDREGIYGYTF.

Ten or more counts support this clonotype. The gene calls are TRBV10-3 and TRBJ1-5; maybe TRBD1 (5 bases). The CDR3 is 13 residues long. V was trimmed by 6 bases and J by 5 bases, leaving 11 bases between them. The germline CDR1 and CDR2 sequences are ENHRY and SYGVKD. The CDR3 is CAIRGLIHQPQHF. The CDR3 DNA is TGTGCCATCAGGGGGCTTATTCATCAGCCCCAGCATTTT.

Many counts were recorded for this clonotype. The chain joins TRBV12-3 or TRBV12-4 to TRBJ2-5, with 8 nucleotides matching TRBD2. With 4 bases clipped from V and 3 bases from J, the junction kept 19 bases outside the gene matches. This CDR3 spans 19 amino acids. CDR3 region: CASSSRWSGGPISEETQYF. The DNA for the CDR3 is TGTGCCAGCAGTTCCCGATGGAGCGGGGGACCTATATCAGAAGAGACCCAGTACTTC.

This clonotype has a count of ten or more. The chain is built from TRBV5-1 and TRBJ1-6, with 8 bases identical to TRBD1. The CDR3 runs 16 residues. The ends lost 4 bases at V and 3 bases at J; junction bases unmatched: 6. Germline assignment: CDR1 SGHRS and CDR2 YFSETQ. The CDR3 sequence: CASSVGQGIYNSPLHF. The CDR3 DNA is TGCGCCAGCAGCGTCGGACAGGGTATCTATAATTCACCCCTCCACTTT.

This rearrangement joins TRBV6-5 to TRBJ2-6; D perhaps matches TRBD2 (6 bases). CDR1 is MNHEY, CDR2 SVGAGI, per germline. The germline V and J ends were trimmed by 2 bases and 0 bases, with 8 bases remaining between them. The CDR3 spans 16 residues. The CDR3 DNA follows: TGTGCCAGCAGTTACAGAGCGGGCTCTGGGGCCAACGTCCTGACTTTC. It specifies CASSYRAGSGANVLTF.

This clonotype was seen many times. This chain uses TRBV7-8 with TRBJ1-1; unclear D gene. Germline-derived CDR1 and CDR2 are SGHVS and FQNEAQ. The CDR3 has 14 amino acids. V lost 5 bases and J lost 0, with 10 bases in between. The chain's CDR3 is CASSLRTLNTEAFF. In DNA, the CDR3 is TGTGCCAGCAGCCTACGGACCTTGAACACTGAAGCTTTCTTT.